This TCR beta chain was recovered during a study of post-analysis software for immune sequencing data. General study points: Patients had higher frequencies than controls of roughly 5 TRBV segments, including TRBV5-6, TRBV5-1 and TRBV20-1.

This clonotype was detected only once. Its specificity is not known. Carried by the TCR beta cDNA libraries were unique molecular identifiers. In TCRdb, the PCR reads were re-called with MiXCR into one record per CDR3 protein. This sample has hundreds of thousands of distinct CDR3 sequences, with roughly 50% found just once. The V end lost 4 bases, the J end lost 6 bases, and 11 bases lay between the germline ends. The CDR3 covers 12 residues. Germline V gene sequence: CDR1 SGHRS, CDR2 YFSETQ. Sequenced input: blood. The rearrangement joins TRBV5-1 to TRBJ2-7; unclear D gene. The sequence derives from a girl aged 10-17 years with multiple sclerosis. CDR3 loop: CASSPPPGEQYF. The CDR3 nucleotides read TGCGCCAGCAGCCCCCCCCCAGGCGAGCAGTACTTC. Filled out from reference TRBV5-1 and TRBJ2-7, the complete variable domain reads KAGVTQTPRYLIKTRGQQVTLSCSPISGHRSVSWYQQTPGQGLQFLFEYFSETQRNKGNFPGRFSGRQFSNSRSEMNVSTLELGDSALYLCASSPPPGEQYFGPGTRLTVT.